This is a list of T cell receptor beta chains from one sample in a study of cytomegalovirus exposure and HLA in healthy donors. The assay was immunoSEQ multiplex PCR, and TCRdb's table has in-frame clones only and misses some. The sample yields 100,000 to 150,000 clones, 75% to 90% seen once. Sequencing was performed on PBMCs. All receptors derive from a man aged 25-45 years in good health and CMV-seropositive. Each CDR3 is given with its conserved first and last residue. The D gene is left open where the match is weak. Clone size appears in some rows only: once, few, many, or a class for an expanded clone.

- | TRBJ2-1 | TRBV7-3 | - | TGTGCCAGCAGCTTTGGCCGCCTTGGTGAGCAGTTCTTC | CASSFGRLGEQFF
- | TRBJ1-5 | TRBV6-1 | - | TGTGCCAGCACTGAGGGTCAGGGCCATCAGCCCCAGCATTTT | CASTEGQGHQPQHF
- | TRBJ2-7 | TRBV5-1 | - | TGCGCCAGCAGCGGGGGGTATAGTGACGAGCAGTACTTC | CASSGGYSDEQYF
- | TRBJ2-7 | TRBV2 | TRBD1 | TGTGCCAGCAGCGCTGGGACAGGGGGTTACGAGCAGTACTTC | CASSAGTGGYEQYF
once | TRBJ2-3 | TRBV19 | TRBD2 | TGTGCCAGTAGTACCGGGGGAGGGACAGATACGCAGTATTTT | CASSTGGGTDTQYF
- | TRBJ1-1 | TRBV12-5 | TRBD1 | TGTGCTAGTGGTTTCAGGGCGAAACGGGACAGGGGGACCATATCCCTCGGCACTGAAGCTTTCTTT | CASGFRAKRDRGTISLGTEAFF
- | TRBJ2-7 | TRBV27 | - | TGTGCCAGCAGTTTAGGGGCTGGGGAGCAGTACTTC | CASSLGAGEQYF
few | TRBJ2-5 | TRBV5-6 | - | TGTGCCAGCAGCTGGGCTGGTTATAGGGGCCTCGGGGAGACCCAGTACTTC | CASSWAGYRGLGETQYF
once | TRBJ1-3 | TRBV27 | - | TGTGCCAGCAGTTTATCCTACGGAGAGGGTGGAAACACCATATATTTT | CASSLSYGEGGNTIYF
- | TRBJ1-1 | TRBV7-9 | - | TGTGCCAGCACCCTCCGGGAGTACACTGAAGCTTTCTTT | CASTLREYTEAFF
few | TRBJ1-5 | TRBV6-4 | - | TGTGCCAGCAGTACTAGTAGGAATCAGCCCCAGCATTTT | CASSTSRNQPQHF
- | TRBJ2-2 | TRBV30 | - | TGTGCCTGGCAGGGTTTCAACACCGGGGAGCTGTTTTTT | CAWQGFNTGELFF
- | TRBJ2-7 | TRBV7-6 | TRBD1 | TGTGCCAGCAGCGTACAGGGGAGCGAGCAGTACTTC | CASSVQGSEQYF
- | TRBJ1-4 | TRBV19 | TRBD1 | TGTGCCAGTGAGACAGGGGGCGGAAAACTGTTTTTT | CASETGGGKLFF
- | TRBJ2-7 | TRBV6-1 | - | TGTGCCAGCAGTGAAGGGGCTAGCCTAACCTACGAGCAGTACTTC | CASSEGASLTYEQYF
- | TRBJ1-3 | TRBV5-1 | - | TGCGCCAGCAGCATTACCGGGAGCCTCTCTGGAAACACCATATATTTT | CASSITGSLSGNTIYF
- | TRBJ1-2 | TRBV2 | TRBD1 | TGTGCCACCGAAACAGGGGAATGGGGCTATGGCTACACCTTC | CATETGEWGYGYTF
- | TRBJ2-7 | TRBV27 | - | TGTGCCAGCAGTCAAACAGGGAGCCCGAAGTTCTTCTACGAGCAGTACTTC | CASSQTGSPKFFYEQYF
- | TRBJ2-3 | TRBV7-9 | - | TGTTCCAGCAGCTCTCTCGTCAGTCCTGTCACAGATACGCAGTATTTT | CSSSSLVSPVTDTQYF
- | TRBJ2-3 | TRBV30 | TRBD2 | TGTGCCTGGACCCCCCTCGCGGGGGGGCCAGATACGCAGTATTTT | CAWTPLAGGPDTQYF
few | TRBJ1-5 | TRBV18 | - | TGTGCCAGCTCACCATCCTTGAGGGGCGGGGGGGACGGTCAGCCCCAGCATTTT | CASSPSLRGGGDGQPQHF
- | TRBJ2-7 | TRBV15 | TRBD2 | TGTGCCACCAGCAGGGGGACTACCTACGAGCAGTACTTC | CATSRGTTYEQYF
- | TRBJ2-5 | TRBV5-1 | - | TGCGCCAGCAGCTTGCGGGAGACCCAGTACTTC | CASSLRETQYF
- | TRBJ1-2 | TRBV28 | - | TGTGCCAGCATTTCAACAGACACCTATGGCTACACCTTC | CASISTDTYGYTF
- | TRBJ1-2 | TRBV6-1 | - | TGTGCCCCTCACAGGGCAGAGGGCTACACCTTC | CAPHRAEGYTF
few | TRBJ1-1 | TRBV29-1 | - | TGCAGCGTCGAAGCGACAGGCATGAACACTGAAGCTTTCTTT | CSVEATGMNTEAFF
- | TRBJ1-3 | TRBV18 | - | TGTGCCAGCTCACCACCGGCAGGCCAGAACTCTGGAAACACCATATATTTT | CASSPPAGQNSGNTIYF
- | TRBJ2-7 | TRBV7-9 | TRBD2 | TGTGCCAGCAGCGACCGAGCCTCGGGACTAGCGTACTTC | CASSDRASGLAYF
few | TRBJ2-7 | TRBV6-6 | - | TGTGCCAGCAGACAGGGCTCCTACGAGCAGTACTTC | CASRQGSYEQYF
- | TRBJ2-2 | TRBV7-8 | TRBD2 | TGTGCCAGCAGTTGTGCTAGCGGGGACAACACCGGGGAGCTGTTTTTT | CASSCASGDNTGELFF
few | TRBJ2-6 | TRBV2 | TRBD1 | TGTGCCAGCAACTGGGACAGGGATTCCAACGTCCTGACTTTC | CASNWDRDSNVLTF
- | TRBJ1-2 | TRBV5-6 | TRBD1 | TGTGCCAGCAGCTTGGACAGGGGCTATGGCTACACCTTC | CASSLDRGYGYTF
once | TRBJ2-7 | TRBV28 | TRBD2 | TGTGCCAGCTGCCGGGGAGGGCAGCCAGCCTACGAGCAGTACTTC | CASCRGGQPAYEQYF
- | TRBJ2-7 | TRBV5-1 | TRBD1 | TGCGCCAGCAGCGAGGCCGGGACAGGTTACCTCTTAGAGCAGTACTTC | CASSEAGTGYLLEQYF
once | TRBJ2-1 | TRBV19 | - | TGTGCCAGTAGTATACAGGGTCCGTACAATGAGCAGTTCTTC | CASSIQGPYNEQFF
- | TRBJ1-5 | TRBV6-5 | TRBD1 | TGTGCCGAGGGACAGGGAAATCAGCCCCAGCATTTT | CAEGQGNQPQHF
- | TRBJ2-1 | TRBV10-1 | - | TGCGCCAGCAGTGAGTCTACGGGTTTCCCCTACAATGAGCAGTTCTTC | CASSESTGFPYNEQFF
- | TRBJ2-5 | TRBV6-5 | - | TGTGCCAGCAGTTATGAGGGAGTATCGTATGAGCAGTACTTC | CASSYEGVSYEQYF
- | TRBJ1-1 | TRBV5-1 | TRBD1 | TGCGCCAGCAGCTTGGTGGACAGGTGGAGGACTGAAGCTTTCTTT | CASSLVDRWRTEAFF
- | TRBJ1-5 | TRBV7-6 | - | TGTGCCAGCAGCTTAGTCGGCGGGGATCAGCCCCAGCATTTT | CASSLVGGDQPQHF
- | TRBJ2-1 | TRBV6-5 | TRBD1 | TGTGCCAGCAGGGGAACAGGGGACGAGCAGTTCTTC | CASRGTGDEQFF